Sequencing of this TCR beta chain was carried out in a study of T cell repertoires in cytomegalovirus infection. General observations from the study: HLA-C-restricted CMV-specific TCR beta clonotypes were dominant in the ex vivo response. Summed frequency of public TCR beta families distinguished CMV carriers with the relevant HLA.

TCRdb ran MiXCR on the reads and lists one entry per CDR3 protein. The sample lists fewer than 700,000 distinct CDR3 sequences, 24% occurring once. CDR1 and CDR2 from the germline V gene are SGHTA and FQGTGA. V lost 1 base, J lost 5 bases, and 11 bases lay in between. The CDR3 spans 14 residues. With regard to this clonotype: Its antigen remains unidentified.

The rearrangement links TRBV7-3 to TRBJ2-5; D possibly corresponds to TRBD2 (5 bases). Sequencing used CD8+ T cells from PBMCs. The TCR was taken from a human donor in good health (CMV status not recorded). Some clones in this sample may be carry-over from other donors' samples. CDR3 sequence reads: CASSLIGGSETQYF. In DNA form, the CDR3 reads TGTGCCAGCAGCTTAATAGGAGGTTCGGAGACCCAGTACTTC.